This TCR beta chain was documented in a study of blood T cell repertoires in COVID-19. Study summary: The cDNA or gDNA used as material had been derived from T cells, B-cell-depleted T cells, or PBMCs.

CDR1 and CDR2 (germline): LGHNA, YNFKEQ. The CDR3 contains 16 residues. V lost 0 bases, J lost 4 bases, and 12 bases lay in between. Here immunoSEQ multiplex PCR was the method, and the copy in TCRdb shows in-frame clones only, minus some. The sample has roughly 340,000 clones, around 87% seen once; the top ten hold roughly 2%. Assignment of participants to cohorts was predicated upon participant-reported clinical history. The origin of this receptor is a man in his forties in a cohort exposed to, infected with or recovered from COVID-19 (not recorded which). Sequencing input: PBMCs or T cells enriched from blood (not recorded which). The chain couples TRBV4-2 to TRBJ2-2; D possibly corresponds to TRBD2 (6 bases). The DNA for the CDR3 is TGTGCCAGCAGCCAAGACTGGGGGAGGCGCACCGGGGAGCTGTTTTTT. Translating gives CASSQDWGRRTGELFF.